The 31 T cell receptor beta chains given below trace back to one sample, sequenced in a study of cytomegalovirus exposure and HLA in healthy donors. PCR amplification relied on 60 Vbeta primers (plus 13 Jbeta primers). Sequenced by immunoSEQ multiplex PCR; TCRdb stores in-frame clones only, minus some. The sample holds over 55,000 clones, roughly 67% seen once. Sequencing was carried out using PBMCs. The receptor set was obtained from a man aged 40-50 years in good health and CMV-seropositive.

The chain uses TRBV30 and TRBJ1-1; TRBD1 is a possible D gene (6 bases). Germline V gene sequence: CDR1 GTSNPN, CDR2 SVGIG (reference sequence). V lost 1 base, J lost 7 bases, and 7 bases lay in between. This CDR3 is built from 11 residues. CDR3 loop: CAWSATGEAFF. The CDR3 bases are TGTGCCTGGAGTGCGACAGGTGAAGCTTTCTTT.

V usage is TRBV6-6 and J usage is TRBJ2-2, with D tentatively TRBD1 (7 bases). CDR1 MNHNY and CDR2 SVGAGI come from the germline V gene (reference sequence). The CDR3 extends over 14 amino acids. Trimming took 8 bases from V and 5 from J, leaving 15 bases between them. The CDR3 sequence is CASLSTGRTGELFF. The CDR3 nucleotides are TGTGCCAGCCTATCGACAGGGAGGACCGGGGAGCTGTTTTTT.

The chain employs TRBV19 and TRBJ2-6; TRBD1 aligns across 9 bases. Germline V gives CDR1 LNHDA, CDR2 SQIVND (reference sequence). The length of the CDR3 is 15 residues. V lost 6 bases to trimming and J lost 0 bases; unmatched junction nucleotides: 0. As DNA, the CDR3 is TGTGCCAGTAGGGACAGGGGCTCTGGGGCCAACGTCCTGACTTTC. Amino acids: CASRDRGSGANVLTF.

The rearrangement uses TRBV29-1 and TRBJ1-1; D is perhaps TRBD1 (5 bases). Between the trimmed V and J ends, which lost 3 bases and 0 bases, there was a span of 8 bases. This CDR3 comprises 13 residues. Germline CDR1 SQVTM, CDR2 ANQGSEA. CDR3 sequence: CSVESGMNTEAFF. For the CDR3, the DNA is TGCAGCGTTGAGTCAGGGATGAACACTGAAGCTTTCTTT.

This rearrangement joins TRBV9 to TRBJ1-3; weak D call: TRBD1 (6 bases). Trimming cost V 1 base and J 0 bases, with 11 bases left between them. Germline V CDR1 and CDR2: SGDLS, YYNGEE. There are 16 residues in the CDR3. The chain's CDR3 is CASSVSGAISGNTIYF. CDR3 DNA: TGTGCCAGCAGCGTATCAGGGGCGATCTCTGGAAACACCATATATTTT.

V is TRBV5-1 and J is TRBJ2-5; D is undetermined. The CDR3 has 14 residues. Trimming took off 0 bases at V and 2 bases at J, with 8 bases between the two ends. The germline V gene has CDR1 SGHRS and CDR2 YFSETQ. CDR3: CASSLGGTQETQYF. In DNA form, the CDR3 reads TGCGCCAGCAGCTTGGGCGGTACGCAAGAGACCCAGTACTTC.

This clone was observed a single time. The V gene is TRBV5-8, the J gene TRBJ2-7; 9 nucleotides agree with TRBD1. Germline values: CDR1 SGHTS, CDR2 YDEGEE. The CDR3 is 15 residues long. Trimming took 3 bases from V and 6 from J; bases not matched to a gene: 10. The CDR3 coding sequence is TGTGCCAGCAGCTCTAACAGGGGGCGGGTGGGCGAGCAGTACTTC. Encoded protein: CASSSNRGRVGEQYF. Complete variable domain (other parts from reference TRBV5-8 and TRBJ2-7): EAGVTQSPTHLIKTRGQQATLRCSPISGHTSVYWYQQALGLGLQFLLWYDEGEERNRGNFPPRFSGRQFPNYSSELNVNALELEDSALYLCASSSNRGRVGEQYFGPGTRLTVT.

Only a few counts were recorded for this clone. The CDR3 spells CASRGPIGVSEAFF. CDR3 in DNA: TGTGCCAGCAGGGGGCCGATTGGGGTATCTGAAGCTTTCTTT. The chain is built from TRBV25-1 and TRBJ1-1, with a weak D call TRBD1 (5 bases). CDR3 size: 14 residues. Germline V gene data show CDR1 as MGHDK and CDR2 as SYGVNS. The V gene lost 6 bases and the J gene lost 6 bases, with 17 bases spanning the gap.

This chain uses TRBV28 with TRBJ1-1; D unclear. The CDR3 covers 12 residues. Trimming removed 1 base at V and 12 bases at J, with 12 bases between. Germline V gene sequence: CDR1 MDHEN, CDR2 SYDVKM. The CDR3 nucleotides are TGTGCCAGCAGTTTATCCGCCGGAGGTCCTTTCTTT. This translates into CASSLSAGGPFF.

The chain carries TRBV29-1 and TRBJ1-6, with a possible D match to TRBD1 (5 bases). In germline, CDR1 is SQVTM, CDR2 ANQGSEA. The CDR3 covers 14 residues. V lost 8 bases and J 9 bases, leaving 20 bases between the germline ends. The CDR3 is CSYSAGGPSSPLHF. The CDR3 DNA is TGCAGCTACAGCGCGGGGGGACCAAGTTCACCCCTCCACTTT.

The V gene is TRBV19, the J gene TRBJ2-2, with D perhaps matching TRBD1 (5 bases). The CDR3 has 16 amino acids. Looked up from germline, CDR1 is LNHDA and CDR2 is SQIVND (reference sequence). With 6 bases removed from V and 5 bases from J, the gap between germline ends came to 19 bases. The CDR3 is CASRVLADIWTGELFF. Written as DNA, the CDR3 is TGTGCCAGTAGGGTCCTGGCGGACATTTGGACCGGGGAGCTGTTTTTT.

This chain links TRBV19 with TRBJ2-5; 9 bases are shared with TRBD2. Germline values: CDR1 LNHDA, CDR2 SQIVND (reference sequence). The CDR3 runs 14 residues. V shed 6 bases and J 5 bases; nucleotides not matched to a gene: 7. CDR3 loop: CASRGGRASETQYF. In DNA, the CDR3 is TGTGCCAGTAGGGGCGGGAGGGCCTCGGAGACCCAGTACTTC.

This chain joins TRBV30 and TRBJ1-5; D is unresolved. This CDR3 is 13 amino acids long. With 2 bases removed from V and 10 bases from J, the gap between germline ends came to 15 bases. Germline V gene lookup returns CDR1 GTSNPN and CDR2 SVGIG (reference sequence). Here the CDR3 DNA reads TGTGCCTGGAGTATCGGGAGGGTCCAACCCCAGCATTTT. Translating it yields CAWSIGRVQPQHF. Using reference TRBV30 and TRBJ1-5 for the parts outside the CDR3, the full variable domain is SQTIHQWPATLVQPVGSPLSLECTVEGTSNPNLYWYRQAAGRGLQLLFYSVGIGQISSEVPQNLSASRPQDRQFILSSKKLLLSDSGFYLCAWSIGRVQPQHFGDGTRLSIL.

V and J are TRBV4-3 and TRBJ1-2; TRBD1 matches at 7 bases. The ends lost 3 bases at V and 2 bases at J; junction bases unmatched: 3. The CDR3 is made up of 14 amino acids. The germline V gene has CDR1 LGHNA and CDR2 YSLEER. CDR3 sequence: CASSQVQGNYGYTF. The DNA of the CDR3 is TGCGCCAGCAGCCAGGTACAGGGGAACTATGGCTACACCTTC.

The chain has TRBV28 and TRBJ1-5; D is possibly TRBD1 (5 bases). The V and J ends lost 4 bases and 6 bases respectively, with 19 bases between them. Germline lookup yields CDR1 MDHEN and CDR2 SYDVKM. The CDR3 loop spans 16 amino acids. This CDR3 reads CASSYAREGSSQPQHF. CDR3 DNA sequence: TGTGCCAGCAGTTATGCTCGGGAGGGGTCAAGTCAGCCCCAGCATTTT. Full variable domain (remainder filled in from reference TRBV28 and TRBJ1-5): DVKVTQSSRYLVKRTGEKVFLECVQDMDHENMFWYRQDPGLGLRLIYFSYDVKMKEKGDIPEGYSVSREKKERFSLILESASTNQTSMYLCASSYAREGSSQPQHFGDGTRLSIL.

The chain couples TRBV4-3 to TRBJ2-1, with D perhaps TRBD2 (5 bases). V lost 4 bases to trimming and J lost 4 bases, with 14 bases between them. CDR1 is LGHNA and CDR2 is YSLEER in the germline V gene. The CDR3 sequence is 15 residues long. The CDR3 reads CASSLTLTSYNEQFF. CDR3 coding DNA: TGCGCCAGCAGCCTCACTTTAACTAGTTACAATGAGCAGTTCTTC.

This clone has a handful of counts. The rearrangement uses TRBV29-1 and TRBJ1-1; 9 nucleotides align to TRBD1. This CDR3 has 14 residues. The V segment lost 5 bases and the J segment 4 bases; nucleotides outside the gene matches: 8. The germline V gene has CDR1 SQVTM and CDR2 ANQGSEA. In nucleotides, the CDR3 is TGCAGCGTTCAACTGACAGGGGGACTCACTGAAGCTTTCTTT. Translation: CSVQLTGGLTEAFF.

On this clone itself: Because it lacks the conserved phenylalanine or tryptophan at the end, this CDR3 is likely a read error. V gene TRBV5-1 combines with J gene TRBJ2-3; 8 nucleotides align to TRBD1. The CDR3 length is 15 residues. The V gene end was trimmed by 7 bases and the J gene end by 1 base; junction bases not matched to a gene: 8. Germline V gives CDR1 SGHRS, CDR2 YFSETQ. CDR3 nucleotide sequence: TGCGCCAGCGGGGTACAGGGGGGAGGCACAGATACGCAGTATGTT. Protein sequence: CASGVQGGGTDTQYV.

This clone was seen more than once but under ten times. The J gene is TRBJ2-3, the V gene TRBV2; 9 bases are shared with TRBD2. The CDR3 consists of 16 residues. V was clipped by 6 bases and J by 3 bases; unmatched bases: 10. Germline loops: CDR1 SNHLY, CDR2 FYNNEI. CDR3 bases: TGTGCCAGCAGGGGTGGGGGGCTAGCGGGAACAGATACGCAGTATTTT. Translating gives CASRGGGLAGTDTQYF.

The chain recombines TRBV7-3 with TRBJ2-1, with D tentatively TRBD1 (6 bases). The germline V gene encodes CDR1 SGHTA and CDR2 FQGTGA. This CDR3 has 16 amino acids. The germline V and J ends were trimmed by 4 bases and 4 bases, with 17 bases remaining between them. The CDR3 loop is CASSSTRTANYNEQFF. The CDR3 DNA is TGTGCCAGCAGCTCTACTAGGACAGCTAATTACAATGAGCAGTTCTTC.

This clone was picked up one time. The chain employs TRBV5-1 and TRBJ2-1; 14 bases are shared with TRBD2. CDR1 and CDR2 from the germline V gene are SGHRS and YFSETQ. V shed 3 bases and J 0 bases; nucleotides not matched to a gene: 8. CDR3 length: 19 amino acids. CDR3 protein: CASSSMGLAGASSYNEQFF. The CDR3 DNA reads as TGCGCCAGCAGCTCGATGGGACTAGCGGGGGCGAGCTCCTACAATGAGCAGTTCTTC.

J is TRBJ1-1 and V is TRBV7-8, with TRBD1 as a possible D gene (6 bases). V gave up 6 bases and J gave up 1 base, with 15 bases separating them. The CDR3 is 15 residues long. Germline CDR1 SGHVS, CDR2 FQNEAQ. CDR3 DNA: TGTGCCAGCAGAACACTAGGGGGGGCGAACACTGAAGCTTTCTTT. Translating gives CASRTLGGANTEAFF.

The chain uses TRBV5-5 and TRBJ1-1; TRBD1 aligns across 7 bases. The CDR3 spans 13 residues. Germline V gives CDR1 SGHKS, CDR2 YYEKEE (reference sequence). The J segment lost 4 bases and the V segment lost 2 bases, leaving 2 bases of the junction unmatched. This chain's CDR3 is CASSFQGVTEAFF. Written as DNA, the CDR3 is TGTGCCAGCAGCTTTCAGGGGGTCACTGAAGCTTTCTTT.

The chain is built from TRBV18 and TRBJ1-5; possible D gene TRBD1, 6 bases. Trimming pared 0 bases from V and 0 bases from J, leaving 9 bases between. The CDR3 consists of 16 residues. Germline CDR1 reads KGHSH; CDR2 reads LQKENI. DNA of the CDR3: TGTGCCAGCTCACCACCCGGGACACCTAGCAATCAGCCCCAGCATTTT. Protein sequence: CASSPPGTPSNQPQHF.

CDR3 DNA: TGCGCCAGTACCGGGGGACAGCCGGAGACCCAGTACTTC. Amino acids: CASTGGQPETQYF. J is TRBJ2-5 and V is TRBV5-1, with a weak D call TRBD1 (7 bases). CDR1 and CDR2 (germline): SGHRS, YFSETQ. V was trimmed by 8 bases and J by 5 bases, leaving 16 bases between them. CDR3 length equals 13 residues. Filled out from reference TRBV5-1 and TRBJ2-5, the complete variable domain reads KAGVTQTPRYLIKTRGQQVTLSCSPISGHRSVSWYQQTPGQGLQFLFEYFSETQRNKGNFPGRFSGRQFSNSRSEMNVSTLELGDSALYLCASTGGQPETQYFGPGTRLLVL.

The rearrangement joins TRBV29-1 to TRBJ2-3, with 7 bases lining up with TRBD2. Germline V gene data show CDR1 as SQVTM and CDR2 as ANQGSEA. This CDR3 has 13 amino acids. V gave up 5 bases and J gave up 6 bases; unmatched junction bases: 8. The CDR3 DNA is TGCAGCGTTAAGCGGGGACCCACGGATACGCAGTATTTT. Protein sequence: CSVKRGPTDTQYF.

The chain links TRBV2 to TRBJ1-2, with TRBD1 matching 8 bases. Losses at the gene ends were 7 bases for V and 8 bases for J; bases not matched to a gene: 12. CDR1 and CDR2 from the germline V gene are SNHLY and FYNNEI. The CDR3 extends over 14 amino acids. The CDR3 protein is CASNLGQGLAGYTF. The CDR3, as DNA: TGTGCCAGCAACCTTGGACAGGGTCTGGCGGGCTACACCTTC.

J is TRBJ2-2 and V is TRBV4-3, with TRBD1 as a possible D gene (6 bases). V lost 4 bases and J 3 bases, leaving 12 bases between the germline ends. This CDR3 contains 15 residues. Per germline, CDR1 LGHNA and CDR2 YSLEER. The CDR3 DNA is TGCGCCAGCAGCCCTACAGGACAGTACACCGGGGAGCTGTTTTTT. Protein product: CASSPTGQYTGELFF.

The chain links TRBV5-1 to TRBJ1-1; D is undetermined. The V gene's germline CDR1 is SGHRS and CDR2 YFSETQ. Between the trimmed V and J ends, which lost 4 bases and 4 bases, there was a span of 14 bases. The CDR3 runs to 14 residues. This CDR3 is CASSLTATGTEAFF. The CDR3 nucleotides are TGCGCCAGCAGCCTGACGGCCACGGGCACTGAAGCTTTCTTT.

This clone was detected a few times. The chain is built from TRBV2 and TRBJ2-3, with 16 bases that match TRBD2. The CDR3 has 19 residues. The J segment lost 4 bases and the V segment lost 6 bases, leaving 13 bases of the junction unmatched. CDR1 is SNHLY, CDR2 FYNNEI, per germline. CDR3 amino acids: CASRTGTSGGVVSADTQYF. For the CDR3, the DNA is TGTGCCAGCAGGACCGGGACTAGCGGGGGGGTTGTTTCAGCAGATACGCAGTATTTT.

The CDR3 loop reads CASSPWGLRYEQYF. The CDR3 DNA follows: TGTGCCAGCAGTCCTTGGGGACTCCGGTACGAGCAGTACTTC. J is TRBJ2-7 and V is TRBV27, with a possible D match to TRBD2 (6 bases). V lost 5 bases and J 4 bases, leaving 15 bases between the germline ends. Germline values: CDR1 MNHEY, CDR2 SMNVEV (reference sequence). CDR3 length: 14 amino acids.